The 18 T cell receptor beta chains below were found in one sample sequenced in a study of T-cell reconstitution after alpha-beta-depleted transplantation in children. Preparation of the TCRbeta library was carried out with unique molecular identifiers. TCRdb re-called the PCR reads through MiXCR, storing one row per CDR3 protein. This table has fewer than 1 million distinct CDR3 sequences, 15% to 20% appearing once. Source: PBMCs, mostly from graft donor cells, taken 360 days after TCRalphabeta/CD19-depleted stem cell transplant. The receptor source for this set is a male patient younger than 18 who had a stem cell transplant for acute lymphoblastic leukemia, so the T cells may come from the graft donor.

This clonotype was counted many times. This chain links TRBV5-1 with TRBJ1-1; possibly TRBD1 for D (5 bases). The CDR3 runs to 14 residues. Per germline, CDR1 SGHRS and CDR2 YFSETQ. Trimming removed 0 bases from V and 4 bases from J, with 10 bases in between. CDR3: CASSLDPGVTEAFF. DNA for the CDR3: TGCGCCAGCAGCTTGGATCCGGGGGTCACTGAAGCTTTCTTT.

This clonotype has only a few counts. This chain joins TRBV4-1 and TRBJ2-2; 9 nucleotides match TRBD2. This CDR3 comprises 15 residues. CDR1 MGHRA and CDR2 YSYEKL come from the germline V gene. V was pared by 3 bases and J by 6 bases, with 5 bases of the junction left unmatched. For the CDR3, the DNA is TGCGCCAGCAGCCACCCGGGACTAGCTCCCGGGGAGCTGTTTTTT. It encodes CASSHPGLAPGELFF.

In its sample, this clonotype was seen a few times. The rearrangement joins TRBV9 to TRBJ2-6; D might be TRBD1 (6 bases). V shed 0 bases and J shed 0 bases, with 10 bases lying between them. CDR3 size: 17 residues. Germline V gene sequence: CDR1 SGDLS, CDR2 YYNGEE. The CDR3 DNA reads as TGTGCCAGCAGCGTAGTGGACAGAGTCTCTGGGGCCAACGTCCTGACTTTC. Its protein product is CASSVVDRVSGANVLTF. Complete variable domain (other parts from reference TRBV9 and TRBJ2-6): DSGVTQTPKHLITATGQRVTLRCSPRSGDLSVYWYQQSLDQGLQFLIQYYNGEERAKGNILERFSAQQFPDLHSELNLSSLELGDSALYFCASSVVDRVSGANVLTFGAGSRLTVL.

This clonotype appeared a single time. The genes are TRBV2 and TRBJ1-1, with D tentatively TRBD1 (6 bases). CDR3 length equals 19 residues. CDR1 is SNHLY and CDR2 is FYNNEI in the germline V gene. Trimming cost V 10 bases and J 0 bases, with 30 bases left between them. CDR3 in amino acids: CAISPARVYRDNMNTEAFF. CDR3 coding DNA: TGTGCCATCAGCCCCGCGCGGGTTTACAGGGATAATATGAACACTGAAGCTTTCTTT.

V and J are TRBV11-2 and TRBJ2-7; no clear D. Trimming stripped 1 base from V and 4 bases from J, with 14 bases between. CDR3 length: 15 amino acids. Germline V CDR1 and CDR2: SGHAT, FQNNGV. The CDR3 reads CASSLALAIGYEQYF. The CDR3 nucleotides are TGTGCCAGCAGCTTAGCGCTGGCGATAGGTTACGAGCAGTACTTC.

Ten or more counts support this clonotype. This chain connects TRBV5-6 to TRBJ2-7, with D possibly TRBD2 on 5 matching bases. The V end lost 4 bases, the J end lost 3 bases, and 14 bases lay between the germline ends. This CDR3 has 14 amino acids. CDR1 SGHDT and CDR2 YYEEEE come from the germline V gene. The CDR3 DNA reads as TGTGCCAGCAGCCTAAGAGGGCGGTACTACGAGCAGTACTTC. This codes for CASSLRGRYYEQYF.

The rearrangement links TRBV25-1 to TRBJ2-3; D not resolved. V dropped 1 base and J dropped 2 bases, with 10 bases sitting between them. There are 15 residues in the CDR3. CDR1 MGHDK and CDR2 SYGVNS come from the germline V gene. CDR3 DNA: TGTGCCAGCAGTGAATCCTCCGCAGTCACAGATACGCAGTATTTT. This translates into CASSESSAVTDTQYF.

This clonotype has only one observation. This chain uses TRBV10-2 with TRBJ2-1; D is uncertain. CDR1 and CDR2 (germline): WSHSY, SAAADI. Deletions cut 4 bases from V and 8 bases from J, with 15 bases between. This CDR3 is built from 14 residues. The CDR3 coding sequence is TGCGCCAGCAGTGGCTCCCCTCTCCCCGATGAGCAGTTCTTC. Encoded protein: CASSGSPLPDEQFF.

This clonotype was counted many times. The chain carries TRBV7-3 and TRBJ2-1; 7 nucleotides agree with TRBD2. The CDR3 consists of 15 residues. V was pared by 0 bases and J by 5 bases, with 4 bases of the junction left unmatched. Germline lookup yields CDR1 SGHTA and CDR2 FQGTGA. The CDR3 loop is CASSLTGRENNEQFF. DNA of the CDR3: TGTGCCAGCAGCTTAACGGGGCGGGAGAACAATGAGCAGTTCTTC.

V and J are TRBV2 and TRBJ2-2; 7 bases are a match to TRBD1. Germline V CDR1 and CDR2: SNHLY, FYNNEI. The V segment lost 9 bases and the J segment 5 bases; nucleotides outside the gene matches: 9. This CDR3 has 14 amino acids. CDR3 amino acids: CASKRGQRTGELFF. The CDR3 DNA follows: TGTGCCAGTAAGAGGGGACAGAGAACCGGGGAGCTGTTTTTT.

This clonotype was detected only a few times. This chain links TRBV6-5 with TRBJ2-2, with TRBD1 identical over 7 bases. This CDR3 has 16 amino acids. J lost 4 bases, V lost 0 bases, and 5 bases had no gene match. CDR1 and CDR2 (germline): MNHEY, SVGAGI. Here the CDR3 reads CASSYSRDSSTGELFF. The CDR3 nucleotides are TGTGCCAGCAGTTACTCGAGGGACAGTAGCACCGGGGAGCTGTTTTTT.

V gene TRBV19 combines with J gene TRBJ2-7; 9 bases agree with TRBD1. CDR1 and CDR2 (germline): LNHDA, SQIVND (reference sequence). Trimming at V came to 4 bases and at J to 5 bases, leaving 9 bases not matched to a gene. The CDR3 is 15 amino acids. Here the CDR3 DNA reads TGTGCCAGTAGTACGGGGACAGGGTCACCCCACGAGCAGTACTTC. Protein product: CASSTGTGSPHEQYF.

V and J are TRBV5-1 and TRBJ1-1; TRBD1 aligns across 7 bases. Germline CDR1 SGHRS, CDR2 YFSETQ. V dropped 4 bases and J dropped 4; count of bases not matched to a gene: 7. The CDR3 loop spans 14 amino acids. This CDR3 is CASSPYRGATEAFF. The DNA of the CDR3 is TGCGCCAGCAGCCCGTACAGGGGTGCCACTGAAGCTTTCTTT.

This sequence joins TRBV5-1 and TRBJ2-1, with TRBD2 as a possible D gene (6 bases). Trimming shortened V by 2 bases and J by 0 bases, and 36 bases separated the two germline ends. The CDR3 spans 24 residues. CDR1 SGHRS and CDR2 YFSETQ come from the germline V gene. The CDR3 reads CASSFPPRGRSGPEMSSSYNEQFF. The CDR3 DNA reads as TGCGCCAGCAGCTTCCCCCCTCGGGGTCGTAGCGGACCCGAAATGAGCAGCTCCTACAATGAGCAGTTCTTC.

The gene calls are TRBV6-4 and TRBJ2-3, with 10 nucleotides matching TRBD2. The CDR3 has 14 residues. Losses at the gene ends were 6 bases for V and 3 bases for J; bases not matched to a gene: 3. Germline values: CDR1 MRHNA, CDR2 SNTAGT. The CDR3 reads CASRPSGRTDTQYF. The CDR3 DNA reads as TGTGCCAGCAGGCCTAGCGGGAGAACAGATACGCAGTATTTT.

The J gene is TRBJ2-4, the V gene TRBV5-4; TRBD2 might be the D (5 bases). V lost 4 bases and J 0 bases, leaving 14 bases between the germline ends. Looked up from germline, CDR1 is SGHNT and CDR2 is YYREEE (reference sequence). This CDR3 region has 16 residues. CDR3 nucleotides: TGTGCCAGCAGCCTCGGACGGGAACCAGCCAAAAACATTCAGTACTTC. Translating gives CASSLGREPAKNIQYF.

This clonotype was picked up many times. The rearrangement joins TRBV5-5 to TRBJ2-1, with 7 positions matching TRBD1. Germline V CDR1 and CDR2: SGHKS, YYEKEE (reference sequence). Trimming took 4 bases from V and 8 from J; bases not matched to a gene: 3. CDR3 length: 12 amino acids. Here the CDR3 DNA reads TGTGCCAGCAGCCGACAGGGCTATGAGCAGTTCTTC. This sequence encodes CASSRQGYEQFF.

This clonotype came up many times. The germline gene is not matched at one end of the junction; a read error may be the cause. The chain has TRBV5-1 and TRBJ2-5; D uncertain. The CDR3 extends over 13 amino acids. Germline V lookup: CDR1 SGHRS, CDR2 YFSETQ. CDR3 protein: CASSLWTGETQYF. The CDR3 region has the DNA TGTGCCAGCAGTCTCTGGACCGGGGAGACCCAGTACTTC.